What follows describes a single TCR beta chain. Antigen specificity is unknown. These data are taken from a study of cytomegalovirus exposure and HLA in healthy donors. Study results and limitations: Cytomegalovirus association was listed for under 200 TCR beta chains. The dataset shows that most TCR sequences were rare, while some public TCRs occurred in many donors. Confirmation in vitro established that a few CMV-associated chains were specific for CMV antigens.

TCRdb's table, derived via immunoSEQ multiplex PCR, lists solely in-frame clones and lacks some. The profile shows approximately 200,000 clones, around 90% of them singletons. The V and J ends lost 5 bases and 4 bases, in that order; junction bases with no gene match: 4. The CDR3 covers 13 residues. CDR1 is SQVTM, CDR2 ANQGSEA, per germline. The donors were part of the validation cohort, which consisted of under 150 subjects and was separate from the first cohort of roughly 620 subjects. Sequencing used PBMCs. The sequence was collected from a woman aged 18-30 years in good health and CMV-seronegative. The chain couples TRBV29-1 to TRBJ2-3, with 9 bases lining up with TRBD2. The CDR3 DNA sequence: TGCAGCGTTAGAGCGGGAGGAGCAGATACGCAGTATTTT. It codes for CSVRAGGADTQYF.